The next 10 T cell receptor beta chains were all read from a single sample in a study of blood T cell repertoires in COVID-19. Profiled with immunoSEQ multiplex PCR; TCRdb holds only in-frame clones, not every one. Altogether about 160,000 clones are present, roughly 90% being singletons, with the ten largest covering 7% to 8%. Sequenced: PBMCs or T cells enriched from blood (not recorded which). The source is a woman aged 50 to 60 who had recovered from COVID-19.

This chain joins TRBV5-1 and TRBJ2-1; D possibly corresponds to TRBD1 (5 bases). Trimming shortened V by 0 bases and J by 1 base, and 5 bases separated the two germline ends. The CDR3 is made up of 14 amino acids. CDR1 SGHRS and CDR2 YFSETQ come from the germline V gene. The CDR3, as DNA: TGCGCCAGCAGCTTGGGACAGTCCTACAATGAGCAGTTCTTC. This translates into CASSLGQSYNEQFF.

V and J are TRBV3-1 (or the pseudogene TRBV3-2) and TRBJ2-5, with 7 bases identical to TRBD1. The length of the CDR3 is 13 residues. Germline V CDR1 and CDR2: LGHDT, YNNKEL (reference sequence). Trimming at V came to 6 bases and at J to 4 bases, leaving 5 bases not matched to a gene. The CDR3 loop is CASSTGAAETQYF. DNA for the CDR3: TGTGCCAGCAGTACAGGGGCCGCAGAGACCCAGTACTTC.

This chain connects TRBV12-3 or TRBV12-4 to TRBJ2-2; no clear D gene. The CDR3 runs 12 residues. The V end lost 3 bases, the J end lost 7 bases, and 6 bases lay between the germline ends. The CDR3 region has the DNA TGTGCCAGCAGTTTCACCTACGGGGAGCTGTTTTTT. It encodes CASSFTYGELFF.

DNA of the CDR3: TGTGCCAGCAGCCAAGACGTTAGCGGTGAGCAGTTCTTC. Its translation is CASSQDVSGEQFF. J is TRBJ2-1 and V is TRBV4-2, with D possibly TRBD2 on 6 matching bases. The CDR3 sequence is 13 residues long. Germline CDR1 is LGHNA and CDR2 is YNFKEQ. The ends were cut back, 0 bases at V and 9 bases at J, with 9 bases in the middle.

V is TRBV2 and J is TRBJ1-5, with TRBD1 matching 8 bases. Unmatched junction bases numbered 4, after V lost 6 bases and J lost 0 bases. In germline, CDR1 is SNHLY, CDR2 FYNNEI. The CDR3 totals 15 residues. The CDR3 bases are TGTGCCAGCAGCGGACAGGGTGTTAGCAATCAGCCCCAGCATTTT. Protein product: CASSGQGVSNQPQHF.

V and J are TRBV25-1 and TRBJ1-3; D remains ambiguous. CDR3 length: 15 amino acids. V was clipped by 3 bases and J by 2 bases, with 11 bases between them. Germline CDR1 MGHDK, CDR2 SYGVNS. The CDR3 region is CASSERGQAGNTIYF. The CDR3 DNA sequence: TGTGCCAGCAGTGAGCGAGGGCAAGCTGGAAACACCATATATTTT.

On this clone itself: Mismatch with germline at one junction end may stem from a read error. The rearrangement links TRBV15 to TRBJ2-1, with D tentatively TRBD1 (5 bases). Per the germline V gene, CDR1 is LNHNV and CDR2 is YYDKDF (reference sequence). The CDR3 runs 16 residues. CDR3 sequence (DNA): TGTGCCACCAGCACAGGGCGCCTCGGCTCCTACAATGAGCGGTTCTTC. Translation gives CATSTGRLGSYNERFF.

The rearrangement joins TRBV18 to TRBJ1-5; 9 nucleotides align to TRBD1. Unmatched junction bases numbered 5, after V lost 5 bases and J lost 6 bases. Germline lookup yields CDR1 KGHSH and CDR2 LQKENI. The CDR3 length is 14 residues. The CDR3: CASSTTGGPQPQHF. The CDR3, as DNA: TGTGCCAGCTCAACAACAGGGGGCCCTCAGCCCCAGCATTTT.

This chain joins TRBV7-9 and TRBJ2-7; 8 bases align to TRBD1. The J segment lost 3 bases and the V segment lost 5 bases, leaving 12 bases of the junction unmatched. CDR1 and CDR2 from the germline V gene are SEHNR and FQNEAQ (reference sequence). This CDR3 region has 16 residues. The CDR3 bases are TGTGCCAGCAGCGCGTCTGACAGGGGATACGACTACGAGCAGTACTTC. As protein: CASSASDRGYDYEQYF. Looking up the rest from reference TRBV7-9 and TRBJ2-7 gives the full variable domain: DTGVSQNPRHKITKRGQNVTFRCDPISEHNRLYWYRQTLGQGPEFLTYFQNEAQLEKSRLLSDRFSAERPKGSFSTLEIQRTEQGDSAMYLCASSASDRGYDYEQYFGPGTRLTVT.

V usage is TRBV7-2 and J usage is TRBJ2-7, with 9 nucleotides matching TRBD2. The V and J ends lost 3 bases and 3 bases, in that order; junction bases with no gene match: 3. The CDR3 consists of 14 residues. Germline V CDR1 and CDR2: SGHTA, FQGNSA. The CDR3 DNA reads as TGTGCCAGCAGCTTCAATAGCGGGAGCTACGAGCAGTACTTC. As protein: CASSFNSGSYEQYF.